This T cell receptor beta chain was sequenced for a study of beta chain features in type 1 diabetes. Study as a whole: Patients looked much like healthy donors when it came to age, gender and cell yields. Broader study findings: Shortening of TCRB CDR3s, moderate but significant, appeared in all four CD4+ subsets of Type 1 diabetes patients. More deletions and fewer insertions at VDJ junctions were found in patients with type 1 diabetes.

Sorted cells reached over 95% purity in every population. Germline CDR1 and CDR2: GTSNPN and SVGIG (reference sequence). The CDR3 is 13 amino acids. Trimming left V 4 bases short and J 2 bases short, with 11 bases between. This clone was observed a few times. No antigen is known for it. TCRB transcripts that were expressed got sequenced, as all of the isolated RNA had been reverse transcribed. Clones were sequenced by immunoSEQ multiplex PCR, and TCRdb holds only the in-frame ones, with some missing. The table lists a few hundred thousand clones, over 10% of them singletons. This chain uses TRBV30 with TRBJ1-1; D gene uncertain. The sample taken for sequencing was naive CD4+ T cells from blood. The TCR sequence derives from a woman younger than 35 with type 1 diabetes. The CDR3 DNA reads TGTGCCTGGACCCGGGGAGCTAACACTGAAGCTTTCTTT. This gives the protein CAWTRGANTEAFF.